Following are 28 T cell receptor beta chains from one sample sequenced in a study of metastatic and nonmetastatic thyroid tumors. TCRdb recomputed clones from the PCR reads via MiXCR. This repertoire shows under 25,000 clones, roughly a sixth found once; its top ten account for about 36%. Each patient went into thyroid surgery without having received any treatment. The sample was blood. The receptors derive from a female donor with papillary thyroid cancer or a benign thyroid nodule (not recorded which). Some clones in this sample may be carry-over from other donors' samples.

By share of the sample, this clone is medium-sized (0.01 to 0.1%). This sequence joins TRBV2 and TRBJ1-3; D is unclear. Per germline, CDR1 SNHLY and CDR2 FYNNEI. The V gene lost 4 bases and the J gene lost 0 bases, with 13 bases spanning the gap. This CDR3 is 16 amino acids long. The CDR3 bases are TGTGCCAGCAGTGTCGGCCTTCGCTACTCTGGAAACACCATATATTTT. Amino acid sequence: CASSVGLRYSGNTIYF. The whole variable domain, remainder taken from reference TRBV2 and TRBJ1-3, is EPEVTQTPSHQVTQMGQEVILRCVPISNHLYFYWYRQILGQKVEFLVSFYNNEISEKSEIFDDQFSVERPDGSNFTLKIRSTKLEDSAMYFCASSVGLRYSGNTIYFGEGSWLTVV.

This chain joins TRBV4-2 and TRBJ1-2, with TRBD1 matching 7 bases. V lost 7 bases and J lost 4; bases outside the gene matches: 15. The CDR3 contains 16 residues. Germline CDR1 is LGHNA and CDR2 is YNFKEQ. The CDR3 nucleotides read TGTGCCAGCACCCCTCGGTTAGGTCAGGGGGTCTATGGCTACACCTTC. Translation gives CASTPRLGQGVYGYTF.

This clone was counted ten times or more. The chain employs TRBV6-5 and TRBJ2-1; perhaps TRBD1 as D (6 bases). This CDR3 spans 15 amino acids. CDR1 and CDR2 from the germline V gene are MNHEY and SVGAGI. V was pared by 0 bases and J by 7 bases, with 13 bases between. The CDR3: CASSYSWGRGNEQFF. CDR3 in DNA: TGTGCCAGCAGTTACTCCTGGGGGCGAGGGAATGAGCAGTTCTTC.

This clone was observed many times. The chain is built from TRBV9 and TRBJ2-7, with D hard to call. V was shortened by 0 bases and J by 1 base, with 8 bases between the two germline ends. The CDR3 length is 14 residues. Germline CDR1 and CDR2: SGDLS and YYNGEE. In DNA form, the CDR3 reads TGTGCCAGCAGCGTAGGATCAGCTTCCTACGAGCAGTACTTC. This codes for CASSVGSASYEQYF.

CDR3 bases: TGTGCCAGCAGCGGATACAGCACCTACGAGCAGTACTTC. Protein sequence: CASSGYSTYEQYF. The V and J genes are TRBV14 and TRBJ2-7; D is uncertain. V was trimmed by 5 bases and J by 2 bases, leaving 10 bases between them. The CDR3 sequence is 13 residues long. The germline V gene has CDR1 SGHDN and CDR2 FVKESK.

This clone was observed at least ten times. The V gene is TRBV30, the J gene TRBJ2-5; no reliable D call. Germline CDR1 is GTSNPN and CDR2 is SVGIG (reference sequence). The V end lost 0 bases, the J end lost 5 bases, and 10 bases lay between the germline ends. This CDR3 region has 13 residues. The CDR3 nucleotides read TGTGCCTGGAGTGTAAATAGCAAGGAGACCCAGTACTTC. This encodes CAWSVNSKETQYF. Full variable domain (rest looked up from reference TRBV30 and TRBJ2-5): SQTIHQWPATLVQPVGSPLSLECTVEGTSNPNLYWYRQAAGRGLQLLFYSVGIGQISSEVPQNLSASRPQDRQFILSSKKLLLSDSGFYLCAWSVNSKETQYFGPGTRLLVL.

This clone has at least ten counts. The chain combines TRBV12-3 or TRBV12-4 with TRBJ2-1; D is possibly TRBD2 (6 bases). Trimming cost V 3 bases and J 3 bases, with 12 bases left between them. The CDR3 extends over 15 amino acids. CDR3 bases: TGTGCCAGCAGTTTTGACGGGAGTAGCTACAATGAGCAGTTCTTC. Amino acids: CASSFDGSSYNEQFF.

This clone was counted a single time. Sequence at one end of the junction differs from germline and may be a read error. The chain joins TRBV20-1 to TRBJ2-7, with D perhaps TRBD2 (5 bases). Germline CDR1 is DFQATT and CDR2 is SNEGSKA (reference sequence). The CDR3 loop spans 15 amino acids. The CDR3 protein is CSARGRERETYAQYF. In DNA, the CDR3 is TGCAGTGCTAGGGGCCGGGAAAGGGAAACCTACGCGCAGTACTTC.

The rearrangement uses TRBV18 and TRBJ2-7, with D perhaps matching TRBD1 or TRBD2 (6 bases each). Germline CDR1 is KGHSH and CDR2 is LQKENI. V dropped 3 bases and J dropped 2 bases, with 14 bases sitting between them. The CDR3 consists of 15 residues. CDR3 loop: CASSPPSGAPYEQYF. The CDR3 DNA follows: TGTGCCAGCTCACCCCCCTCGGGGGCACCCTACGAGCAGTACTTC.

By sample share, this clone is medium-sized (0.01 to 0.1%). The genes are TRBV9 and TRBJ2-7; D remains ambiguous. V lost 0 bases, J lost 3 bases, and 10 bases lay in between. Per germline, CDR1 SGDLS and CDR2 YYNGEE. The CDR3 is made up of 14 amino acids. The DNA of the CDR3 is TGTGCCAGCAGCGTAGAAAAGAAGCACTACGAGCAGTACTTC. It translates to CASSVEKKHYEQYF.

This clone was seen at least ten times. The CDR3, as DNA: TGTGCCACCAGCATAAGACCGGGACAGGGGAGAGAAAAACTGTTTTTT. Translating gives CATSIRPGQGREKLFF. J is TRBJ1-4 and V is TRBV15; TRBD1 matches 10 bases. Germline values: CDR1 LNHNV, CDR2 YYDKDF (reference sequence). Unmatched junction bases numbered 10, after V lost 4 bases and J lost 8 bases. The CDR3 has 16 residues.

This clone was seen ten or more times. This chain connects TRBV6-4 to TRBJ2-3, with 7 bases that match TRBD2. Germline V gene data show CDR1 as MRHNA and CDR2 as SNTAGT. The CDR3 extends over 16 amino acids. V lost 3 bases to trimming and J lost 0 bases; unmatched junction nucleotides: 6. This CDR3 reads CASSESAGESTDTQYF. CDR3 DNA sequence: TGTGCCAGCAGTGAATCGGCGGGAGAAAGCACAGATACGCAGTATTTT.

Ten or more counts support this clone. The CDR3 bases are TGCGCCAGCAGCCAACGGACAGGAGCCTATTCTAACTATGGCTACACCTTC. It encodes CASSQRTGAYSNYGYTF. The rearrangement uses TRBV4-1 and TRBJ1-2, with 7 bases lining up with TRBD1. V shed 2 bases and J 0 bases; nucleotides not matched to a gene: 9. The CDR3 consists of 17 residues. CDR1 is MGHRA, CDR2 YSYEKL, per germline.

This clone was found many times. J is TRBJ2-7 and V is TRBV7-2, with 9 bases aligning to TRBD2. With V trimmed by 3 bases and J by 7 bases, 7 bases remained unmatched. The CDR3 is 14 amino acids. Looked up from germline, CDR1 is SGHTA and CDR2 is FQGNSA. CDR3 region: CASSLGTSLREQYF. The DNA for the CDR3 is TGTGCCAGCAGCTTGGGGACTAGCCTTAGGGAGCAGTACTTC. Drawing the rest from reference TRBV7-2 and TRBJ2-7, the complete variable domain is GAGVSQSPSNKVTEKGKDVELRCDPISGHTALYWYRQSLGQGLEFLIYFQGNSAPDKSGLPSDRFSAERTGGSVSTLTIQRTQQEDSAVYLCASSLGTSLREQYFGPGTRLTVT.

The V call is TRBV5-1, the J call TRBJ1-1; no definite D call. V gave up 1 base and J gave up 0 bases, with 7 bases separating them. Germline V gene sequence: CDR1 SGHRS, CDR2 YFSETQ. This CDR3 has 14 residues. This CDR3 reads CASSLWNMNTEAFF. Here the CDR3 DNA reads TGCGCCAGCAGCTTGTGGAACATGAACACTGAAGCTTTCTTT.

This clone was observed at least ten times. J is TRBJ1-4 and V is TRBV30, with D perhaps matching TRBD1 (6 bases). Germline V CDR1 and CDR2: GTSNPN, SVGIG (reference sequence). The V end was cut by 7 bases, the J end by 8 bases, with 17 bases between. CDR3 length: 13 residues. CDR3 sequence: CAFHRDDGEKLFF. The CDR3 DNA reads TGTGCCTTCCACAGGGACGACGGAGAAAAACTGTTTTTT. Full variable domain (remainder filled in from reference TRBV30 and TRBJ1-4): SQTIHQWPATLVQPVGSPLSLECTVEGTSNPNLYWYRQAAGRGLQLLFYSVGIGQISSEVPQNLSASRPQDRQFILSSKKLLLSDSGFYLCAFHRDDGEKLFFGSGTQLSVL.

This clone appeared many times. The chain joins TRBV28 to TRBJ2-7; D gene uncertain. This CDR3 is 12 amino acids long. Germline-derived CDR1 and CDR2 are MDHEN and SYDVKM. V was cut by 2 bases and J by 6 bases, with 8 bases left in between. CDR3 bases: TGTGCCAGCAGTTTAGGGGTGGGCGAGCAGTACTTC. Its translation: CASSLGVGEQYF.

This clone was seen ten or more times. V gene TRBV24-1 combines with J gene TRBJ2-1; 8 bases are a match to TRBD2. The ends lost 4 bases at V and 1 base at J; junction bases unmatched: 5. The CDR3 is 16 residues long. Germline loops: CDR1 KGHDR, CDR2 SFDVKD. The CDR3 sequence is CATSDASGRSYNEQFF. For the CDR3, the DNA is TGTGCCACCAGTGACGCCAGCGGGAGATCCTACAATGAGCAGTTCTTC.

This clone has a count of ten or more. V is TRBV2 and J is TRBJ1-1, with unresolved D. Germline V gives CDR1 SNHLY, CDR2 FYNNEI. V was clipped by 2 bases and J by 4 bases, with 11 bases between them. The CDR3 has 14 residues. CDR3 sequence: CASSETMESTEAFF. Written as DNA, the CDR3 is TGTGCCAGCAGTGAAACTATGGAGAGCACTGAAGCTTTCTTT.

This clone was found many times. Within the sample, other DNA sequences also encode this same CDR3. V is TRBV3-1 and J is TRBJ2-7; D gene uncertain. The CDR3 is 17 residues long. Germline lookup yields CDR1 LGHDT and CDR2 YNNKEL (reference sequence). V shed 1 base and J shed 3 bases, with 19 bases lying between them. CDR3 DNA: TGTGCCAGCAGCCAAGGAGTACATTCGGGCAGATACTACGAGCAGTACTTC. Amino acids: CASSQGVHSGRYYEQYF.

This clone came up many times. V and J are TRBV12-3 or TRBV12-4 and TRBJ2-2; TRBD1 matches at 7 bases. V shed 4 bases, J shed 7 bases, and the junction held 3 bases outside the gene matches. The CDR3 spans 13 residues. The CDR3 bases are TGTGCCAGCAGTTCGACAGGGATCGGGGAGCTGTTTTTT. Amino acids: CASSSTGIGELFF.

This clone was seen a few times. This may arise from a read error, as a much more abundant clone is one base away. V usage is TRBV5-4 and J usage is TRBJ1-2, with a weak D call TRBD1 (5 bases). Trimming took 7 bases from V and 7 from J, leaving 14 bases between them. This CDR3 region has 12 residues. Germline V CDR1 and CDR2: SGHNT, YYREEE (reference sequence). The CDR3 protein is CASGSGTAGYTF. DNA for the CDR3: TGTGCCAGCGGCTCAGGGACGGCTGGCTACACCTTC.

This chain uses TRBV6-5 with TRBJ2-7; 9 nucleotides match TRBD2. The V gene end was trimmed by 7 bases and the J gene end by 0 bases; junction bases not matched to a gene: 4. Germline assignment: CDR1 MNHEY and CDR2 SVGAGI. The CDR3 spans 14 residues. This CDR3 reads CASISGGSSYEQYF. The CDR3 DNA reads as TGTGCCAGCATTAGCGGGGGAAGCTCCTACGAGCAGTACTTC.

This clone was recorded many times. The CDR3: CASSSRGDTGELFF. CDR3 in DNA: TGCGCCAGCAGCAGCAGGGGGGACACCGGGGAGCTGTTTTTT. The chain links TRBV5-1 to TRBJ2-2; TRBD1 might be the D (7 bases). This CDR3 spans 14 amino acids. Trimming left V 4 bases short and J 3 bases short, with 10 bases between. Germline V CDR1 and CDR2: SGHRS, YFSETQ.

This clone was observed many times. This chain uses TRBV7-3 with TRBJ2-7, with D possibly TRBD2 on 5 matching bases. The CDR3 is 14 residues long. The V gene's germline CDR1 is SGHTA and CDR2 FQGTGA. V lost 5 bases and J lost 3, with 14 bases in between. CDR3 DNA sequence: TGTGCCAGCAGCCCAAACCCAGACTACTACGAGCAGTACTTC. Amino acid sequence: CASSPNPDYYEQYF.

Ten or more counts support this clone. The chain uses TRBV20-1 and TRBJ2-1, with D uncertain. CDR3 length equals 13 residues. Germline V gene data show CDR1 as DFQATT and CDR2 as SNEGSKA (reference sequence). Trimming removed 3 bases from V and 1 base from J, with 7 bases in between. CDR3 in DNA: TGCAGTGCTAGCGCGCCTTCCTACAATGAGCAGTTCTTC. This codes for CSASAPSYNEQFF.

This clone was recorded at least ten times. This may be a read error, as it is one base from a much larger clone. The chain joins TRBV7-2 to TRBJ2-7; D is possibly TRBD1 (6 bases). The germline V gene encodes CDR1 SGHTA and CDR2 FQGNSA. There are 14 residues in the CDR3. Trimming took off 5 bases at V and 3 bases at J, with 14 bases between the two ends. CDR3 region: CASSSTGRCYEQYF. CDR3 nucleotide sequence: TGTGCCAGCAGCAGCACAGGGCGCTGCTACGAGCAGTACTTC.

This clone was counted at least ten times. The CDR3 nucleotides are TGTGCCAGCAGTGATCTCCCCTACGAGCAGTACTTC. Translating it yields CASSDLPYEQYF. This rearrangement joins TRBV6-1 to TRBJ2-7; D unclear. The CDR3 consists of 12 residues. The germline V gene encodes CDR1 MNHNS and CDR2 SASEGT. V lost 3 bases and J lost 2, with 5 bases in between.